The clone carrying this T cell receptor (beta chain) appeared many times. Antigen specificity is unknown. TCRdb used MiXCR to reprocess the 5' RACE reads, holding one entry per CDR3 protein. The sample shows under 350,000 distinct CDR3 sequences, roughly 9% of them seen only once. These data originate in a study of identical twins. The CDR3 is made up of 17 amino acids. The V end lost 4 bases, the J end lost 4 bases, and 23 bases lay between the germline ends. CDR1 is MNHEY and CDR2 is SVGEGT in the germline V gene. Study-level points and caveats: Memory repertoires lacked the insertion deficit that abundant cord blood beta clonotypes showed. There was more out-of-frame TCR alpha sharing in monozygotic twins than models estimated. Twin pairs had excess sharing that was weaker in beta out-of-frame sequences.

The sample was also linked to a second study, of yellow fever vaccine responses in identical twins. That work adds: The authors reported partly convergent, partly personalized vaccine responses in identical twins.

The sequenced material came from CD8+ T cells sorted from blood. This receptor was taken from a woman aged 18 to 35 in good health. The chain recombines TRBV6-2 or TRBV6-3 with TRBJ2-7; D not certain. The CDR3 is CASSLLETRRPKYEQYF. As DNA, the CDR3 is TGTGCCAGCAGTTTACTCGAGACTCGCAGACCCAAATACGAGCAGTACTTC.